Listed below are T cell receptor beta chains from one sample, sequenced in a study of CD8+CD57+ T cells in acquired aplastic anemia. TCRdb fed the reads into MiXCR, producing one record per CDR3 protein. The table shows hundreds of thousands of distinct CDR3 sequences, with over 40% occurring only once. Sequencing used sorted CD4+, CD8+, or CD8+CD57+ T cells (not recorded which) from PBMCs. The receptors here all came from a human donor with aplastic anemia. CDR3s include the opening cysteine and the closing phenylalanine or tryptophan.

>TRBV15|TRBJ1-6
CATSSRDRGLESPLHF
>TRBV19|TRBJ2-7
CASSPLGGEEQYF
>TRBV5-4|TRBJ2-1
CASSQGGTSDYNEQFF
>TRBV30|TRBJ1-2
CAWSISNYGYTF
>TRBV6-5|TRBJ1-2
CASSYQGGYTF
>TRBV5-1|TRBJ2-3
CASSRGLSTDTQYF
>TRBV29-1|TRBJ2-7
CSVDVASGIAPPCSYEQYF
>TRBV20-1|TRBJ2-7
CSALAQTHYEQYF
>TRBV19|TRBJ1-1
CASTDLASRMNTEAFF
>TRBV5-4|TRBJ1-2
CASSLYGEPSGNTF
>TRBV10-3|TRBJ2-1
CAIRNSSYNEQFF
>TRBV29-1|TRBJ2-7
CSAGQGTYEQYF
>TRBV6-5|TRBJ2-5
CASRPTGTGFLETQYF
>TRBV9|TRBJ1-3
CASSVAGASSGNTIYF
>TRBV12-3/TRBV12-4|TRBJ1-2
CASTEMGASGYTF
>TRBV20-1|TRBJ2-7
CSARDAGQAPNEQYF
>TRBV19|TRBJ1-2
CASKVNYGYTF
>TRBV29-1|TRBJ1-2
CSVSGQGIYGYTF
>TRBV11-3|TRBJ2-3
CASSPGTSGRTDTQYF
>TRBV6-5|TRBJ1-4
CASSPQRGGNEKLFF
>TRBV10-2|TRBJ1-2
CASSDEAGANYGYTF
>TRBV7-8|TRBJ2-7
CASSLGEVTYEQYF
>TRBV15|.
CATSRAAGTATYEQYF
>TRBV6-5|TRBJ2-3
CASSSPGAGGTTDTQYF
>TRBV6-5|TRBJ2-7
CACSSGHGGRDEQYF
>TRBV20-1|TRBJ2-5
CSALRTEEETQYF
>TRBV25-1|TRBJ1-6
CASSETGRGNSPLHF
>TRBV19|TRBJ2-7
CASRQGREEQYF
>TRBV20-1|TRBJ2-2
CSARDPLGVAGELFF
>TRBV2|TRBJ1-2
CASSPGTGRGYGYTF
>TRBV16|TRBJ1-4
CASSPNPIGTGVEKLFF
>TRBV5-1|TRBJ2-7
CASSFDRELDEQYF
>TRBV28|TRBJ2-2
CASSALNTGELFF
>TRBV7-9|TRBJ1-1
CASSPRTGVNTEAFF
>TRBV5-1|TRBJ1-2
CASSDLGTPNYGYTF
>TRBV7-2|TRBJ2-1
CASSSFPRGADEQFF
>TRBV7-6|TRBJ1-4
CASSRTGDEKLFF
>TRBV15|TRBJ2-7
CATSRAVGSSYEQYF
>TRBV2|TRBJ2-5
CATTRTIKETQYF
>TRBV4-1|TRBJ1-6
CASSQDRAGLSNSPLHF
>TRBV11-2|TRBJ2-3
CASSSKGGTDTQYF
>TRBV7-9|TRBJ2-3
CASSLGGRGATDTQCF
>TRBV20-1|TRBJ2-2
CSARRINAGELFF
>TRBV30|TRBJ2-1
CAWHPGQGFNEQFF
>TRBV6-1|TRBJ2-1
CASSEPRTLGTGQFF
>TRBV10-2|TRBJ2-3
CASSESRHLIPDTQYF
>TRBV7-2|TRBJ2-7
CASSSGPGVEQYF
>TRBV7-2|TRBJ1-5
CASSFTGLYSNQPQHF
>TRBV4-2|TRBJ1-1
CASSQDAAMNTEAFF
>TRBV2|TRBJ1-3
CASSRRAVAGNTIYF
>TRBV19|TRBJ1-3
CASSITGVSGNTIYF
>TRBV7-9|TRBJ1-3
CASSQGAHSGNTIYF
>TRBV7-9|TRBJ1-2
CASSQLQTGEYGYTF
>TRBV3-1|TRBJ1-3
CASSQADSPGNTIYF
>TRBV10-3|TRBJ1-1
CAISESQGDTEAFF
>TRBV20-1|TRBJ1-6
CSASYRDSYNSPLHF
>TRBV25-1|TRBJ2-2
CASSEGRRNTGELFF